Only a few counts were recorded for the clone carrying this TCR beta chain. Its matching antigen is unknown. The record originates from a study of beta chain features in type 1 diabetes. As for the study in general: All samples yielded roughly 100,000,000 examined sorted cells.

Reverse transcription of all isolated RNA meant that expressed TCRB transcripts were sequenced. Profiling relied on immunoSEQ multiplex PCR, and the TCRdb table lists in-frame clones only, not all of them. The data hold around 310,000 clones, with approximately 11% observed a single time. This CDR3 is built from 14 residues. With V trimmed by 2 bases and J by 1 base, 2 bases remained unmatched. Germline-derived CDR1 and CDR2 are SGHTA and FQGTGA. Study observations and caveats: In these data, an HLA type influence on TCRB rearrangement remained unresolved.

Sequencing was done on a sample of naive CD4+ T cells from blood. This sequence was found in a woman in her twenties or thirties in good health. The rearrangement links TRBV7-3 to TRBJ2-7; 7 bases map to TRBD1. The CDR3 loop is CASSLDRESYEQYF. The CDR3 nucleotides read TGTGCCAGCAGCTTAGACAGGGAATCCTACGAGCAGTACTTC.